Listed below are T cell receptor beta chains from one sample, sequenced in a study of ipilimumab plus nivolumab after autologous stem cell transplantation. Here immunoSEQ multiplex PCR was the method, and the copy in TCRdb shows in-frame clones only, minus some. Here the sample spans 15,000 to 20,000 clones, roughly four fifths being singletons. The sequences come from PBMCs, collected in a trial of ipilimumab plus nivolumab as post-transplant consolidation. The receptor source for this set is a male donor with diffuse large B-cell lymphoma. The CDR3 runs from the conserved cysteine through the conserved F or W. The order of the fields is V gene, D gene, clone size, J gene, CDR3 DNA, CDR3 protein. D genes are given only for firm matches. Only some rows state a clone size, as once, few, many or a class for expanded clones.

TRBV9	NA	few	TRBJ1-6	TGTGCCAGCAGGTCAGGGCTCGGTTCACCCCTCCACTTT	CASRSGLGSPLHF
TRBV4-2	NA	few	TRBJ1-2	TGTGCCAGCAGCCAAGCCGCAGGGGTTGATGGCTACACCTTC	CASSQAAGVDGYTF
TRBV19	NA	NA	TRBJ1-5	TGTGCCAGTAGTTACAATAGCAATCAGCCCCAGCATTTT	CASSYNSNQPQHF
TRBV27	TRBD1	few	TRBJ1-6	TGTGCCAGCAGTTTGGTCGGGACAGGTCGTTCACCCCTCCACTTT	CASSLVGTGRSPLHF
TRBV4-1	TRBD1	NA	TRBJ2-5	TGCGCCAGCAGCATAGTGGGACAGGCCCAAGAGACCCAGTACTTC	CASSIVGQAQETQYF
TRBV21-1	NA	NA	TRBJ2-4	TGTGCCAGCAGCCCCCAGGAACAGGGGAGGGCCAAAAACATTCAGTACTTC	CASSPQEQGRAKNIQYF
TRBV2	TRBD1	NA	TRBJ1-1	TGTGCCAGCAGTGAAAACAGGGGTATCACTGAAGCTTTCTTT	CASSENRGITEAFF
TRBV19	NA	NA	TRBJ1-6	TGTGCCAGTAGTAGGGACAAATGGAGGCAACCTAGCGCCGGATATAATTCACCCCTCCACTTT	CASSRDKWRQPSAGYNSPLHF
TRBV5-1	TRBD2	NA	TRBJ2-5	TGCGCCAGCAGCCAGAATTATTTAAACGGACTAGTCGGTGAGACCCAGTACTTC	CASSQNYLNGLVGETQYF
TRBV4-3	TRBD2	NA	TRBJ2-1	TGCGCCAGCAGCCAAGGGGTAGCGGGGGCCACCCTCTACAATGAGCAGTTCTTC	CASSQGVAGATLYNEQFF
TRBV5-1	NA	once	TRBJ1-6	TGCGCCAGCAGCTTGGACAGGGCGAATTCACCCCTCCACTTT	CASSLDRANSPLHF
TRBV7-7	TRBD2	NA	TRBJ2-3	TGTGCTAGCAGCTTAGACTTCGGGGGGGGCACAGATACGCAGTATTTT	CASSLDFGGGTDTQYF
TRBV2	NA	NA	TRBJ2-1	TGTGCCAGCATGAGGAGGGAGATGGAGCAGTTCTTC	CASMRREMEQFF
TRBV18	TRBD1	NA	TRBJ2-7	TGTGCCAGCTCACCGGGGACAGGACCCTACGAGCAGTACTTC	CASSPGTGPYEQYF
TRBV2	NA	medium-sized	TRBJ1-5	TGTGCCAGCAGTGAAGTGGGGCGGGGCAATAGCAATCAGCCCCAGCATTTT	CASSEVGRGNSNQPQHF
TRBV19	TRBD1	NA	TRBJ1-5	TGTGCCAGTAGTATCCGGACAGGGGGCGAGGGCAATCAGCCCCAGCATTTT	CASSIRTGGEGNQPQHF
TRBV20-1	NA	NA	TRBJ2-7	TGCAGTGCTCTCAACTACGAGCAGTACTTC	CSALNYEQYF
TRBV14	NA	NA	TRBJ1-1	TGTGCCAGCAGCCAAGATTTGGAATCTGAAGCTTTCTTT	CASSQDLESEAFF
TRBV7-9	NA	medium-sized	TRBJ1-6	TGTGCCAGCAGCTTAGAATCTGGGTGGGGCGTGTCACCCCTCCACTTT	CASSLESGWGVSPLHF
TRBV5-4	TRBD2	NA	TRBJ2-2	TGTGCCAGCAGCTTACTAGCGGGTAACACCGGGGAGCTGTTTTTT	CASSLLAGNTGELFF
TRBV7-6	NA	NA	TRBJ1-1	TGTGCCAGCAGCTTAGACAGGGTCTACACTGAAGCTTTCTTT	CASSLDRVYTEAFF
TRBV19	TRBD1	medium-sized	TRBJ2-7	TGTGCCAGTAGTATGGGCAGGGGGTACGAGCAGTACTTC	CASSMGRGYEQYF
TRBV5-4	TRBD2	few	TRBJ2-5	TGTGCCAGCAGCTTTGGCGGGGGGGGCCAAGAGACCCAGTACTTC	CASSFGGGGQETQYF
TRBV11-2	TRBD1	few	TRBJ1-2	TGTGCCAGCAGCTTAGACAGGGGGCTAGGCTACACCTTC	CASSLDRGLGYTF
TRBV20-1	NA	NA	TRBJ1-1	TGCAGTGCTAGAGACCCGAGTGCTTTCTTT	CSARDPSAFF
TRBV10-3	NA	NA	TRBJ1-2	TGTGCCATCAACGCGCTCCAGAACTATGGCTACACCTTC	CAINALQNYGYTF
TRBV6-5	NA	NA	TRBJ1-1	TGTGCCAGCAGTTACCGGGGAACAGCGAACACTGAAGCTTTCTTT	CASSYRGTANTEAFF
TRBV4-3	NA	NA	TRBJ1-4	TGCGCCAGCAGCCAAGATCTGACATGGGTAGAAAAACTGTTTTTT	CASSQDLTWVEKLFF
TRBV5-8	NA	few	TRBJ2-7	TGTGCCAGCAGCTCAGCTTACGAGCAGTACTTC	CASSSAYEQYF
TRBV28	NA	NA	TRBJ1-3	TGTGCCACCAAAAAGAAGAACTCTGGAAACACCATATATTTT	CATKKKNSGNTIYF
TRBV5-3	NA	few	TRBJ2-5	TGTGCCAGCAGCTTCGGGGGGCCCCAAGAGACCCAGTACTTC	CASSFGGPQETQYF
TRBV20-1	NA	NA	TRBJ1-2	TGCAGTGCCCCCTTCGGCTATGGCTACACCTTC	CSAPFGYGYTF
TRBV4-2	NA	NA	TRBJ1-1	TGTGCCAGCAATCGTCTGGGACAAAAGAACACTGAAGCTTTCTTT	CASNRLGQKNTEAFF
TRBV6-6	NA	once	TRBJ1-5	TGTGCCAGCAGTTACGGGGGGAGAGAGGAGGATCAGCCCCAGCATTTT	CASSYGGREEDQPQHF
TRBV5-1	TRBD1	NA	TRBJ1-1	TGCGCCAGCAGCAGACGGACAGGGGGAAACACTGAAGCTTTCTTT	CASSRRTGGNTEAFF
TRBV5-4	TRBD1	NA	TRBJ1-2	TGTGCCAGCAGCTCGGGGACAGGGGGCCTAGGCTACACCTTC	CASSSGTGGLGYTF
TRBV6-1	TRBD1	NA	TRBJ1-6	TGTGCCAGCAGGGAACAGGGGAGTCCCTATAATTCACCCCTCCACTTT	CASREQGSPYNSPLHF
TRBV11-2	NA	NA	TRBJ1-2	TGTGCCAGCAGCTTAGTCGGGGAGGGCCTCTATGGCTACACCTTC	CASSLVGEGLYGYTF
TRBV20-1	TRBD1	NA	TRBJ1-1	TGCAGTGCTAGAGATGACAGGGCAGCTTTCTTT	CSARDDRAAFF
TRBV5-4	TRBD1	NA	TRBJ2-4	TGTGCCAGCAGCTTGGAGACAGGGGGGAACATTCAGTACTTC	CASSLETGGNIQYF
TRBV18	NA	NA	TRBJ2-1	TGTGCCAGCTCACCACCGAGTGGGGGCTCCTACAATGAGCAGTTCTTC	CASSPPSGGSYNEQFF
TRBV5-4	TRBD1	NA	TRBJ2-1	TGTGCCAGCAGCTTGTCCCACAGGGGGCCTTATGAGCAGTTCTTC	CASSLSHRGPYEQFF
TRBV7-8	TRBD1	NA	TRBJ2-2	TGTGCCAGCAGCCAATGGACAGGGAAATTTTCGGGGGAGCTGTTTTTT	CASSQWTGKFSGELFF